Below are 30 T cell receptor beta chains sequenced from a single sample in a study of cytomegalovirus exposure and HLA in healthy donors. PCR amplification relied on 60 Vbeta primers (plus 13 Jbeta primers). The assay was immunoSEQ multiplex PCR, and TCRdb's table has in-frame clones only and misses some. The sample holds 190,000 or so clones; around 86% are singletons and the top ten take more than 1.5%. The sequencing sample was made of PBMCs. The receptors originated from a man over 45 in good health and CMV-seronegative.

The chain is built from TRBV9 and TRBJ2-2; 7 bases are shared with TRBD1. The ends lost 1 base at V and 10 bases at J; junction bases unmatched: 10. CDR3 length: 15 residues. CDR1 and CDR2 from the germline V gene are SGDLS and YYNGEE. The CDR3 region has the DNA TGTGCCAGCAGCGTAACGGCAGGGGGTAGGTCGGAGCTGTTTTTT. Translation gives CASSVTAGGRSELFF.

The rearrangement uses TRBV5-1 and TRBJ2-5, with TRBD2 matching 11 bases. Per the germline V gene, CDR1 is SGHRS and CDR2 is YFSETQ. With V trimmed by 5 bases and J by 11 bases, 11 bases remained unmatched. The CDR3 runs to 14 residues. For the CDR3, the DNA is TGCGCCAGCAGGAGGGGTACTAGCGGGAGTGGGCAGTACTTC. Amino acid sequence: CASRRGTSGSGQYF.

The V gene is TRBV28, the J gene TRBJ1-2; 10 positions match TRBD1. Germline V CDR1 and CDR2: MDHEN, SYDVKM. CDR3 size: 15 residues. V dropped 5 bases and J dropped 7; count of bases not matched to a gene: 10. CDR3 loop: CASSPTGQGHGGYTF. For the CDR3, the DNA is TGTGCCAGCAGTCCGACGGGACAGGGGCACGGTGGCTACACCTTC.

The chain couples TRBV9 to TRBJ1-5, with D possibly TRBD1 on 5 matching bases. There are 15 residues in the CDR3. V was shortened by 0 bases and J by 1 base, with 8 bases between the two germline ends. Germline V gives CDR1 SGDLS, CDR2 YYNGEE. In DNA form, the CDR3 reads TGTGCCAGCAGCGTAGGGGGGGAGAGCAATCAGCCCCAGCATTTT. It specifies CASSVGGESNQPQHF.

With respect to this clone: The junction departs from germline at one end; a sequencing error may be responsible. The rearrangement links TRBV7-7 to TRBJ2-7; no clear D gene. From germline, CDR1 is SSHAT and CDR2 FNYEAQ (reference sequence). CDR3 length equals 13 residues. DNA of the CDR3: TGTGCTAGCAGCTTAATCTACGCCTACGAGCAGTACTTC. Translating gives CASSLIYAYEQYF.

The rearrangement uses TRBV7-9 and TRBJ1-2, with D hard to call. V lost 6 bases, J lost 6 bases, and 14 bases lay in between. Germline CDR1 is SEHNR and CDR2 is FQNEAQ (reference sequence). The CDR3 is 13 residues long. The CDR3 bases are TGTGCCAGCAGTTCGGAGGTGGGGAATGGCTACACCTTC. Protein: CASSSEVGNGYTF.

This chain links TRBV28 with TRBJ2-3; D is possibly TRBD2 (5 bases). This CDR3 has 13 residues. CDR1 is MDHEN, CDR2 SYDVKM, per germline. Trimming removed 9 bases from V and 2 bases from J, with 12 bases in between. CDR3 nucleotide sequence: TGTGCCAGTAACGGACTCCCCACAGATACGCAGTATTTT. Amino acid sequence: CASNGLPTDTQYF.

The chain has TRBV5-1 and TRBJ2-3; a possible D gene is TRBD1 (5 bases). The germline V gene encodes CDR1 SGHRS and CDR2 YFSETQ. The CDR3 totals 14 residues. V was cut by 4 bases and J by 4 bases, with 13 bases left in between. The CDR3 sequence: CASSLQGDADTQYF. The DNA of the CDR3 is TGCGCCAGCAGCCTGCAGGGTGATGCAGATACGCAGTATTTT.

This rearrangement joins TRBV6-5 to TRBJ1-1; 9 bases fit TRBD1. Germline CDR1 is MNHEY and CDR2 is SVGAGI. The trim removed 7 bases at V and 3 bases at J, leaving 6 bases unmatched. This CDR3 contains 14 residues. This CDR3 is CASNLQGADTEAFF. The CDR3 nucleotides read TGTGCCAGCAATCTACAGGGGGCTGACACTGAAGCTTTCTTT.

The rearrangement uses TRBV27 and TRBJ2-3; 7 positions agree with TRBD2. This CDR3 comprises 17 residues. Germline loops: CDR1 MNHEY, CDR2 SMNVEV (reference sequence). Unmatched junction bases numbered 14, after V lost 7 bases and J lost 1 base. CDR3 region: CASNPVWGGGGTDTQYF. In DNA form, the CDR3 reads TGTGCCAGCAACCCCGTATGGGGGGGAGGAGGCACAGATACGCAGTATTTT.

J is TRBJ1-5 and V is TRBV18; no reliable D call. The CDR3 is made up of 15 amino acids. CDR1 is KGHSH, CDR2 LQKENI, per germline. Between the trimmed V and J ends, which lost 3 bases and 3 bases, there was a span of 12 bases. Here the CDR3 DNA reads TGTGCCAGCTCACCGACGACCGACTTCAATCAGCCCCAGCATTTT. Protein: CASSPTTDFNQPQHF.

This clone was seen only once. This chain uses TRBV7-2 with TRBJ2-5; possibly TRBD2 for D (7 bases). Trimming pared 6 bases from V and 5 bases from J, leaving 22 bases between. Germline V CDR1 and CDR2: SGHTA, FQGNSA. This CDR3 has 16 amino acids. The DNA of the CDR3 is TGTGCCAGCAGGTACGGAGGGGGGGCCAATTCCGAGACCCAGTACTTC. It specifies CASRYGGGANSETQYF.

The CDR3 coding sequence is TGTGCCAGCAGCGTAGGACTCCAACGGGAGACCCAGTACTTC. Its protein product is CASSVGLQRETQYF. The V call is TRBV7-2, the J call TRBJ2-5, with D tentatively TRBD2 (5 bases). This CDR3 comprises 14 residues. V was trimmed by 5 bases and J by 5 bases, leaving 15 bases between them. The V gene's germline CDR1 is SGHTA and CDR2 FQGNSA.

The chain employs TRBV19 and TRBJ1-2; D is undetermined. The V end lost 7 bases, the J end lost 2 bases, and 17 bases lay between the germline ends. Germline CDR1 is LNHDA and CDR2 is SQIVND (reference sequence). The CDR3 sequence is 15 residues long. In nucleotides, the CDR3 is TGTGCCAGTACCAAGAACAGCCATCCCAACTATGGCTACACCTTC. It yields the protein CASTKNSHPNYGYTF.

The chain carries TRBV19 and TRBJ2-5, with 8 bases that match TRBD2. The CDR3 length is 16 residues. Germline values: CDR1 LNHDA, CDR2 SQIVND (reference sequence). V lost 3 bases to trimming and J lost 1 base; unmatched junction nucleotides: 7. The CDR3 DNA follows: TGTGCCAGTAGTATGCACAGGGCGGGGGGCCAAGAGACCCAGTACTTC. It is translated as CASSMHRAGGQETQYF.

The chain recombines TRBV21-1 with TRBJ1-1; the table's D call of TRBD1 was not tested on the DNA. TRBV21-1 is given as a pseudogene. This CDR3 has 16 amino acids. Here the CDR3 reads CASSKKGDRGDPEAFF. The CDR3 DNA reads TGTGCCAGCAGCAAAAAGGGAGACAGGGGGGATCCTGAAGCTTTCTTT.

The chain links TRBV5-4 to TRBJ1-2; a weak D match, TRBD1 (6 bases). Germline CDR1 and CDR2: SGHNT and YYREEE (reference sequence). Trimming removed 5 bases from V and 3 bases from J, with 14 bases in between. The CDR3 spans 14 residues. The CDR3 DNA follows: TGTGCCAGCAGGTTCCAGGGGTTGCACTATGGCTACACCTTC. Translating gives CASRFQGLHYGYTF. Using reference TRBV5-4 and TRBJ1-2 for the parts outside the CDR3, the full variable domain is ETGVTQSPTHLIKTRGQQVTLRCSSQSGHNTVSWYQQALGQGPQFIFQYYREEENGRGNFPPRFSGLQFPNYSSELNVNALELDDSALYLCASRFQGLHYGYTFGSGTRLTVV.

About this clone: A read error may produce the germline difference seen at one junction end. The chain has TRBV6-5 and TRBJ2-4; D possibly corresponds to TRBD1 (6 bases). Germline V gene data show CDR1 as MNHEY and CDR2 as SVGAGI. There are 11 residues in the CDR3. CDR3 in amino acids: CASSYLDSIIF. The CDR3 DNA reads TGTGCCAGCAGTTACTTGGACAGTATAATCTTC.

V gene TRBV7-9 combines with J gene TRBJ2-7; TRBD2 agrees at 9 bases. The length of the CDR3 is 15 residues. The germline CDR1 and CDR2 sequences are SEHNR and FQNEAQ (reference sequence). After removal of 5 bases from V and 3 bases from J, the junction contained 8 bases not matched to a gene. In DNA form, the CDR3 reads TGTGCCAGCAGCAAAGGCCTAGCGGGAAACTACGAGCAGTACTTC. Amino acids: CASSKGLAGNYEQYF. The full variable domain, in which reference TRBV7-9 and TRBJ2-7 provide the parts outside the CDR3, is DTGVSQNPRHKITKRGQNVTFRCDPISEHNRLYWYRQTLGQGPEFLTYFQNEAQLEKSRLLSDRFSAERPKGSFSTLEIQRTEQGDSAMYLCASSKGLAGNYEQYFGPGTRLTVT.

In DNA form, the CDR3 reads TGCGCCAGCAGCTTGTCCGTCGGGACAGGGGGGGAAGAGACCCAGTACTTC. This codes for CASSLSVGTGGEETQYF. The chain couples TRBV5-1 to TRBJ2-5; 11 bases are a match to TRBD1. Germline loops: CDR1 SGHRS, CDR2 YFSETQ. V shed 1 base, J shed 3 bases, and the junction held 8 bases outside the gene matches. The CDR3 runs to 17 residues.

This clone was seen once. The V and J genes are TRBV28 and TRBJ1-2; 7 bases align to TRBD1. CDR3 length: 15 residues. CDR1 and CDR2 from the germline V gene are MDHEN and SYDVKM. Trimming took 5 bases from V and 7 from J; bases not matched to a gene: 13. CDR3 sequence reads: CASSPEGARAFGYTF. The CDR3 DNA sequence: TGTGCCAGCAGTCCCGAGGGGGCCAGGGCCTTTGGCTACACCTTC.

This chain uses TRBV6-5 with TRBJ1-2, with D perhaps TRBD1 (6 bases). The CDR3 runs 14 residues. V lost 6 bases and J lost 2, with 13 bases in between. CDR1 is MNHEY and CDR2 is SVGAGI in the germline V gene. The CDR3 loop reads CASRETGSNYGYTF. DNA of the CDR3: TGTGCCAGCAGGGAGACAGGCTCCAACTATGGCTACACCTTC.

This chain uses TRBV7-8 with TRBJ2-5, with 11 nucleotides matching TRBD2. Unmatched junction bases numbered 12, after V lost 5 bases and J lost 7 bases. The CDR3 contains 16 residues. The germline gives CDR1 SGHVS, CDR2 FQNEAQ. In nucleotides, the CDR3 is TGTGCCAGCAGCCCCCTTGTAGCGGGGGGGCGGGGGACCCAGTACTTC. Its translation is CASSPLVAGGRGTQYF.

As DNA, the CDR3 is TGTGCCAGTAGTAGCCGGGACAGTATCTACGAGCAGTACTTC. Translated, it gives CASSSRDSIYEQYF. The chain joins TRBV19 to TRBJ2-7; TRBD1 aligns across 7 bases. The CDR3 is 14 residues long. The V gene end was trimmed by 4 bases and the J gene end by 3 bases; junction bases not matched to a gene: 6. Germline loops: CDR1 LNHDA, CDR2 SQIVND (reference sequence).

The rearrangement links TRBV14 to TRBJ2-2; 11 bases are shared with TRBD2. Losses at the gene ends were 3 bases for V and 6 bases for J; bases not matched to a gene: 15. Germline V lookup: CDR1 SGHDN, CDR2 FVKESK. CDR3 size: 19 residues. The CDR3 here is CASSQFTLSGRANAGELFF. DNA of the CDR3: TGTGCCAGCAGCCAGTTCACCCTTAGCGGGAGGGCTAACGCCGGGGAGCTGTTTTTT.

The V and J genes are TRBV29-1 and TRBJ2-3; 8 nucleotides line up with TRBD1. Germline CDR1 SQVTM, CDR2 ANQGSEA. The CDR3 is 14 amino acids. The ends lost 2 bases at V and 6 bases at J; junction bases unmatched: 7. The CDR3 DNA follows: TGCAGCGTTGAAAGGCAGGGGGCGACGGATACGCAGTATTTT. Protein sequence: CSVERQGATDTQYF.

V usage is TRBV19 and J usage is TRBJ2-3; 7 bases map to TRBD1. Germline values: CDR1 LNHDA, CDR2 SQIVND (reference sequence). J gave up 1 base and V 6 bases, and 10 bases lay outside the gene matches. There are 16 residues in the CDR3. CDR3 residues: CASSRTGVEGTDTQYF. In DNA form, the CDR3 reads TGTGCCAGTAGCCGAACAGGGGTCGAGGGCACAGATACGCAGTATTTT.

This clone was detected only a few times. This rearrangement joins TRBV15 to TRBJ2-1, with a weak D call TRBD1 (6 bases). Deletions cut 4 bases from V and 4 bases from J, with 17 bases between. This CDR3 spans 16 amino acids. Germline CDR1 is LNHNV and CDR2 is YYDKDF (reference sequence). CDR3 sequence (DNA): TGTGCCACCAGCACCTTAACAGGGATCCCTTACAATGAGCAGTTCTTC. Protein product: CATSTLTGIPYNEQFF.

The chain joins TRBV19 to TRBJ2-2, with D perhaps TRBD2 (6 bases). Germline V gene lookup returns CDR1 LNHDA and CDR2 SQIVND (reference sequence). V dropped 4 bases and J dropped 5 bases, with 17 bases sitting between them. The CDR3 runs to 16 residues. CDR3 bases: TGTGCCAGTAGTAAGGCTAGCGAAGCTGGGACCGGGGAGCTGTTTTTT. It codes for CASSKASEAGTGELFF.

The chain employs TRBV29-1 and TRBJ2-3, with a tentative D call TRBD2 (6 bases). The CDR3 spans 14 residues. Deletions cut 6 bases from V and 0 bases from J, with 13 bases between. Germline lookup yields CDR1 SQVTM and CDR2 ANQGSEA. CDR3 DNA: TGCAGCGTAGCCTTAGCGGCCAGCACAGATACGCAGTATTTT. The encoded protein is CSVALAASTDTQYF.